These 10 T cell receptor beta chains came from one sample sequenced in a study of graft-versus-host responses after intestinal transplantation. TCRdb's copy holds only in-frame clones and misses some; the assay was immunoSEQ multiplex PCR. The sample lists 100,000 to 130,000 clones, about 87% seen once, with over 0.55% in the top ten. These receptors' targets are unknown. Sequences were derived from unstimulated CD4+ T cells sorted from spleen or lymph node cells, sampled before transplant. These receptors originate from a human donor who was the organ donor for an intestinal transplant.

This clone is a singleton in its sample. The chain employs TRBV19 and TRBJ1-5; TRBD1 agrees at 8 bases. V was clipped by 5 bases and J by 6 bases; unmatched bases: 9. Germline CDR1 LNHDA, CDR2 SQIVND (reference sequence). The CDR3 runs to 15 residues. The CDR3 coding sequence is TGTGCCAGTAGTTTCGACAGGGGTTTTACTCAGCCCCAGCATTTT. It yields the protein CASSFDRGFTQPQHF.

The CDR3 DNA sequence: TGTGCCAGCAGTGAACAATGGAACACTGAAGCTTTCTTT. Translation gives CASSEQWNTEAFF. The genes are TRBV2 and TRBJ1-1; D gene unclear. This CDR3 has 13 amino acids. Between the trimmed V and J ends, which lost 2 bases and 1 base, there was a span of 5 bases. Germline V gene data show CDR1 as SNHLY and CDR2 as FYNNEI.

This rearrangement joins TRBV7-9 to TRBJ2-1, with TRBD1 matching over 10 bases. Germline CDR1 SEHNR, CDR2 FQNEAQ (reference sequence). V trimming: 1 base; J trimming: 6 bases; junction bases outside the gene matches: 3. This CDR3 has 15 residues. Here the CDR3 reads CASSLGTGGFNEQFF. The DNA of the CDR3 is TGTGCCAGCAGCTTAGGGACAGGGGGATTCAATGAGCAGTTCTTC.

This sequence joins TRBV5-4 and TRBJ2-3; D is possibly TRBD2 (5 bases). V was trimmed by 7 bases and J by 2 bases, leaving 17 bases between them. The CDR3 has 15 amino acids. Germline assignment: CDR1 SGHNT and CDR2 YYREEE (reference sequence). The CDR3 sequence: CASHSGGGNTDTQYF. The CDR3 DNA follows: TGTGCCAGCCACTCAGGAGGCGGAAACACAGATACGCAGTATTTT. The full variable domain, with the rest looked up from reference TRBV5-4 and TRBJ2-3, is ETGVTQSPTHLIKTRGQQVTLRCSSQSGHNTVSWYQQALGQGPQFIFQYYREEENGRGNFPPRFSGLQFPNYSSELNVNALELDDSALYLCASHSGGGNTDTQYFGPGTRLTVL.

The chain couples TRBV6-5 to TRBJ1-1, with D perhaps matching TRBD1 (6 bases). This CDR3 has 15 amino acids. Germline lookup yields CDR1 MNHEY and CDR2 SVGAGI. The V and J ends lost 6 bases and 6 bases respectively, with 20 bases between them. The CDR3 DNA reads TGTGCCAGCAGCTATAACAGGGTTTTACTCTCTGAAGCTTTCTTT. Encoded protein: CASSYNRVLLSEAFF.

The chain uses TRBV5-6 and TRBJ1-1, with D unclear. Germline values: CDR1 SGHDT, CDR2 YYEEEE. The CDR3 runs to 13 residues. V dropped 4 bases and J dropped 8 bases, with 15 bases sitting between them. CDR3 DNA: TGTGCCAGCAGCCCCAGCGGTAACTGGGAAGCTTTCTTT. This encodes CASSPSGNWEAFF.

The rearrangement joins TRBV7-9 to TRBJ1-2; a possible D gene is TRBD1 (5 bases). The CDR3 is made up of 12 amino acids. The ends were cut back, 5 bases at V and 3 bases at J, with 7 bases in the middle. From germline, CDR1 is SEHNR and CDR2 FQNEAQ (reference sequence). The CDR3 nucleotides are TGTGCCAGCAGCGTAGGGGACTATGGCTACACCTTC. Translation gives CASSVGDYGYTF.

The rearrangement uses TRBV29-1 and TRBJ2-1; D is possibly TRBD2 (5 bases). Germline CDR1 and CDR2: SQVTM and ANQGSEA. Deletions cut 7 bases from V and 8 bases from J, with 9 bases between. The CDR3 is made up of 10 amino acids. CDR3 in DNA: TGCAGCGCCGGGCGGGATGAGCAGTTCTTC. This gives the protein CSAGRDEQFF.

The chain recombines TRBV19 with TRBJ1-1; possibly TRBD1 for D (5 bases). Trimming pared 5 bases from V and 5 bases from J, leaving 9 bases between. Germline CDR1 LNHDA, CDR2 SQIVND (reference sequence). The CDR3 spans 12 residues. The CDR3 loop reads CASSERGTEAFF. The DNA of the CDR3 is TGTGCCAGTAGTGAGCGGGGGACTGAAGCTTTCTTT.

This chain uses TRBV19 with TRBJ2-3; 7 positions agree with TRBD2. J was trimmed by 2 bases and V by 5 bases; bases with no gene match: 13. Germline V gene lookup returns CDR1 LNHDA and CDR2 SQIVND (reference sequence). This CDR3 is 17 amino acids long. CDR3 DNA: TGTGCCAGTAGTCCTGGATTCGTCGGGAGGTACACAGATACGCAGTATTTT. As protein: CASSPGFVGRYTDTQYF.